This entry describes one T cell receptor beta chain. Its antigen is unknown. Base quality data are lacking; no much larger clone is found one base away. These data come from a study of blood T cell repertoires in COVID-19 (dated by TCRdb to the early 2020s). In terms of the full investigation: Samples from collaborators originated in the United States, Italy and Spain and spanned both the acute and convalescent phases of COVID-19. Deeply sampled blood TCRbeta repertoires from subjects exposed to, actively infected with, or recovered from COVID-19 were included in the dataset. Where available, HLA class I and class II types were taken from metadata supplied by the sample provider and were not determined by assay-based typing. The repertoires were released in a freely available public database meant as a resource for research on the immune response to SARS-CoV-2. The sample metadata nearly always contained a de-identified subject ID, COVID-19 status, age in years and sex. Samples came from the ongoing ImmuneRACE study (first 160 participants) plus 1,254 subjects from 6 global collaborators. The material from the prospective study consisted of cDNA or gDNA derived from T cells, B-cell-depleted T cells, or PBMCs. On the study overall, not on this receptor specifically: How much clinical and demographic metadata was included differed by source and by participant, and the metadata was provided uncurated.

Inclusive of the bounding cysteine and phenylalanine, the CDR3 is 14 residues long. The read is trimmed to its CDR3 DNA, 42 bases read in frame from base 1. CDR1 SGHTA and CDR2 FQGNSA were looked up in the germline V gene. V loses 5 bases, J loses 2 bases, and the germline ends lie 12 bases apart. Collaborating institutions collected whole blood in K2EDTA tubes following their own protocols. For TCRbeta analysis, collaborator samples were shipped as frozen whole blood, as isolated PBMCs, or as DNA extracted from either sample type. TCRbeta CDR3 regions were amplified from genomic DNA by means of the immunoSEQ Assay, a bias-controlled multiplex PCR. The study's processing was this. Within the assay, amplification of reference gene primers was used to estimate how many nucleated cells each sample contained. Sequence reads were collapsed and filtered to measure the absolute abundance of every unique TCRbeta CDR3 rearrangement. For each sample, productive Simpson clonality was calculated as the square root of Simpson's diversity index over productive rearrangements. The table was pulled from immuneACCESS by TCRdb, which kept in-frame rearrangements only. Such tables lose some clones; where checked, under half of the loss comes from unresolved V genes, and the rest has no known cause. Clone size and V and J calls were adopted from that table, with D and trimming inferred from the DNA. The sample table lists a few hundred thousand clones, about 88% of them with a count of one. Of the sample, approximately 12% is held by the ten largest clones.

Sequencing input: peripheral blood. In this chain, TRBV7-2 is recombined with TRBJ1-2; a tentative D match to TRBD1 spans 5 bases. This receptor was taken from a woman between 55 and 75 years old with acute or convalescent COVID-19. Here the CDR3 is given as CASSTRGENYGYTF. The nucleotide sequence is given as TGTGCCAGCAGCACCCGGGGGGAGAACTATGGCTACACCTTC.